The 8 T cell receptor beta chains in this list originate from one sample, sequenced in a study of T cell responses to AZD1222 COVID-19 vaccine (dated by TCRdb to the early 2020s). Receptors were amplified or captured by the immunoSEQ multiplex PCR assay. This is the immuneACCESS table as TCRdb keeps it, with only in-frame sequences that have V and J called. A part of the clones is gone; compared with another copy, unresolved V genes explain less than half, and the rest is unexplained. Across this sample there are around 99,000 clones, with 91% seen only once. The ten biggest clones cover 22% of the sample. The time point label on this specimen signifies: baseline before first vaccination. Material: peripheral blood, obtained on day 0 of AZD1222 vaccination. The receptors here all came from an adult in good health.

This CDR3 reads CASSYGSNYGYTF. The CDR3 DNA reads TGTGCCAGCAGCTATGGATCAAACTATGGCTACACCTTC. The chain combines TRBV5-6 with TRBJ1-2; D remains ambiguous. Germline V CDR1 and CDR2: SGHDT, YYEEEE. This CDR3 is 13 amino acids long. V dropped 3 bases and J dropped 2 bases, with 8 bases sitting between them.

This chain uses TRBV19 with TRBJ2-2; TRBD1 is a possible D gene (6 bases). Germline V gene lookup returns CDR1 LNHDA and CDR2 SQIVND (reference sequence). The CDR3 consists of 14 residues. V was clipped by 6 bases and J by 10 bases, with 18 bases between them. CDR3 sequence reads: CASRDPGTSSELFF. The CDR3 DNA follows: TGTGCCAGTAGGGACCCCGGGACAAGTTCGGAGCTGTTTTTT.

This chain joins TRBV9 and TRBJ2-7, with D perhaps matching TRBD2 (6 bases). V was pared by 2 bases and J by 0 bases, with 12 bases between. The germline CDR1 and CDR2 sequences are SGDLS and YYNGEE. This CDR3 is 15 amino acids long. The CDR3: CASSVGGDISYEQYF. CDR3 DNA: TGTGCCAGCAGCGTGGGGGGAGATATCTCCTACGAGCAGTACTTC.

The chain carries TRBV2 and TRBJ1-6; a possible D gene is TRBD1 (6 bases). This CDR3 region has 15 residues. The germline gives CDR1 SNHLY, CDR2 FYNNEI. V lost 2 bases, J lost 1 base, and 6 bases lay in between. CDR3: CASSERGSYNSPLHF. The CDR3 DNA is TGTGCCAGCAGTGAAAGGGGGTCCTATAATTCACCCCTCCACTTT.

The CDR3 DNA is TGTGCCAGCAGCACTGGCACGAGGGATACGCAGTATTTT. It encodes CASSTGTRDTQYF. The chain carries TRBV3-1 (or the pseudogene TRBV3-2) and TRBJ2-3, with no clear D. This CDR3 is 13 amino acids long. Looked up from germline, CDR1 is LGHDT and CDR2 is YNNKEL (reference sequence). The ends were cut back, 5 bases at V and 6 bases at J, with 12 bases in the middle.

This chain joins TRBV9 and TRBJ2-5; 7 bases align to TRBD2. Germline-derived CDR1 and CDR2 are SGDLS and YYNGEE. The CDR3 has 15 residues. V shed 0 bases, J shed 3 bases, and the junction held 5 bases outside the gene matches. The CDR3 DNA sequence: TGTGCCAGCAGCGTAGCTACGGGGGGAGAAGAGACCCAGTACTTC. Amino acids: CASSVATGGEETQYF.

The V gene is TRBV4-3, the J gene TRBJ2-3; no clear D. Germline CDR1 reads LGHNA; CDR2 reads YSLEER. This CDR3 contains 14 residues. Trimming pared 0 bases from V and 4 bases from J, leaving 8 bases between. This CDR3 reads CASSQELDPDTQYF. In DNA, the CDR3 is TGCGCCAGCAGCCAAGAGCTCGACCCAGATACGCAGTATTTT.

V usage is TRBV28 and J usage is TRBJ1-5; D is unclear. CDR1 MDHEN and CDR2 SYDVKM come from the germline V gene. V shed 3 bases and J shed 0 bases, with 6 bases lying between them. CDR3 size: 14 residues. The CDR3 sequence: CASSFRASNQPQHF. CDR3 DNA: TGTGCCAGCAGTTTCCGGGCTAGCAATCAGCCCCAGCATTTT.